This T cell receptor beta chain derives from a study of shared clonotypes between healthy human individuals. Repertoires were generated with immunoSEQ multiplex PCR, while TCRdb's copy carries only in-frame clones and drops some. The table shows approximately 740,000 clones, with 90% to 95% occurring only once. CDR3 size: 14 residues. The V end was cut by 5 bases, the J end by 4 bases, with 14 bases between. Germline CDR1 and CDR2: SGHVS and FNYEAQ. Terminally differentiated effector memory CD45RA+ cells were excluded by CCR7 positive selection of CD45RO-negative cells. This TCR derives from a man aged 25 to 40 in good health. The chain recombines TRBV7-6 with TRBJ1-1, with D unclear. The sample comprised naive CD8+ T cells sorted from blood. CDR3 region: CASSLSGVGTEAFF. CDR3 in DNA: TGTGCCAGCAGCCTCAGCGGGGTGGGCACTGAAGCTTTCTTT. The full variable domain, rest sourced from reference TRBV7-6 and TRBJ1-1, is GAGVSQSPRYKVTKRGQDVALRCDPISGHVSLYWYRQALGQGPEFLTYFNYEAQQDKSGLPNDRFSAERPEGSISTLTIQRTEQRDSAMYRCASSLSGVGTEAFFGQGTRLTVV.